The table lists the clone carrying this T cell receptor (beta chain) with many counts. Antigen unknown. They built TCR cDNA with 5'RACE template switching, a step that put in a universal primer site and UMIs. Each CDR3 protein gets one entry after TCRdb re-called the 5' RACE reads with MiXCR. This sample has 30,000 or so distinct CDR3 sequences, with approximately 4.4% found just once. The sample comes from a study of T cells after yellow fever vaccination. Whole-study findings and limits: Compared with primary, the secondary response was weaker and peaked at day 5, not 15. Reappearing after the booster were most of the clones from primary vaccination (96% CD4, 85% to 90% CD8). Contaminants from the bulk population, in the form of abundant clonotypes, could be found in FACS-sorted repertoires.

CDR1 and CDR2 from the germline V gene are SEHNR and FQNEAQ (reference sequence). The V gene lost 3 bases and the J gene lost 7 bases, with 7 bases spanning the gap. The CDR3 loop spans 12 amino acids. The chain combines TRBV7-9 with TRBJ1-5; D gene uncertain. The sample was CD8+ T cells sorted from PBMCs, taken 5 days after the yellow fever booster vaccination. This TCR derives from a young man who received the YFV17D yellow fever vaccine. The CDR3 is CASSFDNQPQHF. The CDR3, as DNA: TGTGCCAGCAGCTTCGACAACCAGCCCCAGCATTTT. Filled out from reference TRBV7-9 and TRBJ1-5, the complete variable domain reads DTGVSQNPRHKITKRGQNVTFRCDPISEHNRLYWYRQTLGQGPEFLTYFQNEAQLEKSRLLSDRFSAERPKGSFSTLEIQRTEQGDSAMYLCASSFDNQPQHFGDGTRLSIL.